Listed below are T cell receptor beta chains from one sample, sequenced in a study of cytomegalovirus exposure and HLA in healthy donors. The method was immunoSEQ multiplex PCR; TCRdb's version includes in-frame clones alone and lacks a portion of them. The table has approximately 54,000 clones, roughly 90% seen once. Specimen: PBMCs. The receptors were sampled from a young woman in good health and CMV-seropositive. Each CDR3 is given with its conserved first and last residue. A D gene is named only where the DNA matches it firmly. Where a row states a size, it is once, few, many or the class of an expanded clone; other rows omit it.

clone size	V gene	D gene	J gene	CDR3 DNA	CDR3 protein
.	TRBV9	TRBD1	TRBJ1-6	TGTGCCAGCACTCGAGGGACAGGCGTTAATTCACCCCTCCACTTT	CASTRGTGVNSPLHF
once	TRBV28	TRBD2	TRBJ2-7	TGTGCCAGCAGATCCCCCCTAGCGGGGGGGACCTACGAGCAGTACTTC	CASRSPLAGGTYEQYF
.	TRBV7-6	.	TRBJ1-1	TGTGCCAGCAGCCCCGCTGCAGTGAACACTGAAGCTTTCTTT	CASSPAAVNTEAFF
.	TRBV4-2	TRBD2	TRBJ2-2	TGTGCCAGCAGCCAAGATAAGACTAGCGGCACCGGGGAGCTGTTTTTT	CASSQDKTSGTGELFF
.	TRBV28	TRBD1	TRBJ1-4	TGTGCCAGCAGTTTAACTGGGACAGGGATAGGTTCAACTAATGAAAAACTGTTTTTT	CASSLTGTGIGSTNEKLFF
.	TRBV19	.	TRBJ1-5	TGTGCCAGTAGACCGGGACAACATAGCAATCAGCCCCAGCATTTT	CASRPGQHSNQPQHF
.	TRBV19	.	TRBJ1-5	TGTGCCAGTAGTGGGGGCGGCTACAATCAGCCCCAGCATTTT	CASSGGGYNQPQHF
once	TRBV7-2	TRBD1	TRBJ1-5	TGTGCCAGCAGCCGGGACAGGAGCAATCAGCCCCAGCATTTT	CASSRDRSNQPQHF
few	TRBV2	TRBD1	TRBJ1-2	TGTGCCAGCAGTGAACAGGGGGTTAACTATGGCTACACCTTC	CASSEQGVNYGYTF
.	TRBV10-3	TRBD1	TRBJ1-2	TGTGCCATCAATAAACAGGGGAACTATGGCTACACCTTC	CAINKQGNYGYTF
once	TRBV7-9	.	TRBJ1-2	TGTGCCAGCATCAGCGACCTCCTCCCCTTCGGCTACACCTTC	CASISDLLPFGYTF
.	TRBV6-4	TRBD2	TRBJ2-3	TGTGCCAGCAGTGCGGGACTAGCGAGCACAGATACGCAGTATTTT	CASSAGLASTDTQYF
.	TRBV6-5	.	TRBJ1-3	TGTGCCAGCAGTGGAACGCGAGGAAAAGGAAACACCATATATTTT	CASSGTRGKGNTIYF
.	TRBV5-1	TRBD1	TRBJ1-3	TGCGCCAGCAGCCCTGACAGGGCAACCTCTGGAAACACCATATATTTT	CASSPDRATSGNTIYF
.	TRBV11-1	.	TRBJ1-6	TGTGCCAGCAGTCGACAGGAAGCCGGATCGAATTCACCCCTCCACTTT	CASSRQEAGSNSPLHF